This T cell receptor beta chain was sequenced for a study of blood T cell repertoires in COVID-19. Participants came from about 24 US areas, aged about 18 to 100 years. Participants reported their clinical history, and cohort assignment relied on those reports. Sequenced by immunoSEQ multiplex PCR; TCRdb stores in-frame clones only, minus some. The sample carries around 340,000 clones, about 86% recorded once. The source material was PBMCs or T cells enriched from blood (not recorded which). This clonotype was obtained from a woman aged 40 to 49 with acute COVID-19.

The DNA of the CDR3 is TGTGCCAGCAGGAAACTCTCCGAGGGAGAGACCCAGTACTTC. Translated: CASRKLSEGETQYF. V is TRBV7-9 and J is TRBJ2-5; maybe TRBD2 (5 bases). Germline V gene sequence: CDR1 SEHNR, CDR2 FQNEAQ (reference sequence). V was shortened by 6 bases and J by 4 bases, with 15 bases between the two germline ends. The CDR3 totals 14 residues.